What follows are 7 T cell receptor beta chains derived from one specimen sequenced in a study of OX40 agonist ivuxolimab in advanced cancers. Profiled with immunoSEQ multiplex PCR; TCRdb holds only in-frame clones, not every one. The sample has around 41,000 clones, 70% to 90% seen once; the top ten hold roughly 14%. The sample was CD4+ or CD8+ T cells sorted from blood, taken in a trial of the OX40 agonist ivuxolimab. The receptor source for this set is an adult with an advanced solid tumor such as melanoma, head and neck, liver or kidney cancer.

To note about this clone: Other DNA sequences in the sample encode the same CDR3. V usage is TRBV5-1 and J usage is TRBJ2-7; 10 bases fit TRBD2. The CDR3 covers 16 residues. Per germline, CDR1 SGHRS and CDR2 YFSETQ. V lost 4 bases and J lost 7; bases outside the gene matches: 14. As DNA, the CDR3 is TGCGCCAGCAGCCCCCGGGGGGCTAGCGGGAGACGAGAGCAGTACTTC. Translating gives CASSPRGASGRREQYF.

The J gene is TRBJ2-7, the V gene TRBV4-1; maybe TRBD1 (6 bases). V lost 0 bases and J lost 3, with 12 bases in between. This CDR3 region has 15 residues. Looked up from germline, CDR1 is MGHRA and CDR2 is YSYEKL. The CDR3 bases are TGCGCCAGCAGCCAAGACCCTCAGGGGATCTACGAGCAGTACTTC. This translates into CASSQDPQGIYEQYF.

This clone has only a few counts. The V gene is TRBV19, the J gene TRBJ1-1, with D uncertain. There are 13 residues in the CDR3. From germline, CDR1 is LNHDA and CDR2 SQIVND (reference sequence). V was trimmed by 5 bases and J by 0 bases, leaving 7 bases between them. The CDR3 DNA reads TGTGCCAGTAGTCCTACAATGAACACTGAAGCTTTCTTT. Protein product: CASSPTMNTEAFF. The full variable domain, rest sourced from reference TRBV19 and TRBJ1-1, is DGGITQSPKYLFRKEGQNVTLSCEQNLNHDAMYWYRQDPGQGLRLIYYSQIVNDFQKGDIAEGYSVSREKKESFPLTVTSAQKNPTAFYLCASSPTMNTEAFFGQGTRLTVV.

The chain recombines TRBV18 with TRBJ1-1; 7 bases are a match to TRBD1. With 2 bases clipped from V and 1 base from J, the junction kept 4 bases outside the gene matches. This CDR3 is built from 15 residues. Germline loops: CDR1 KGHSH, CDR2 LQKENI. The CDR3 is CASSPKGTENTEAFF. The DNA of the CDR3 is TGTGCCAGCTCACCAAAAGGGACAGAGAACACTGAAGCTTTCTTT.

The chain links TRBV5-4 to TRBJ2-5; D ambiguous. Trimming left V 4 bases short and J 5 bases short, with 9 bases between. Germline values: CDR1 SGHNT, CDR2 YYREEE (reference sequence). The length of the CDR3 is 12 residues. In DNA, the CDR3 is TGTGCCAGCAGCCCCCGTGGGGAGACCCAGTACTTC. This translates into CASSPRGETQYF.

The J gene is TRBJ1-1, the V gene TRBV18; 7 bases align to TRBD1. The J segment lost 1 base and the V segment lost 7 bases, leaving 6 bases of the junction unmatched. The CDR3 loop spans 14 amino acids. Germline loops: CDR1 KGHSH, CDR2 LQKENI. Written as DNA, the CDR3 is TGTGCCAGCTTACCCGGACAGGCGAACACTGAAGCTTTCTTT. This sequence encodes CASLPGQANTEAFF.

V is TRBV28 and J is TRBJ2-7; D perhaps matches TRBD1 (6 bases). V lost 4 bases to trimming and J lost 3 bases, with 10 bases between them. From germline, CDR1 is MDHEN and CDR2 SYDVKM. There are 13 residues in the CDR3. DNA of the CDR3: TGTGCCAGCAGTTCGTGGACAGACTACGAGCAGTACTTC. Its protein is CASSSWTDYEQYF.